The T cell receptor (beta chain) described here comes from a study of PD-L1 blockade in urothelial cancer. About the research overall: Patients with male sex and bladder-origin urothelial cancer accounted for about 85% of the 29 enrolled.

Germline V gene lookup returns CDR1 MDHEN and CDR2 SYDVKM. This CDR3 has 13 residues. The V end was cut by 7 bases, the J end by 6 bases, with 10 bases between. The assay was immunoSEQ multiplex PCR, and TCRdb's table has in-frame clones only and misses some. Counted here are roughly 63,000 clones, around 81% occurring once; the ten biggest clones make up around 5.4%. Noted time point: pretreatment peripheral blood. This receptor was obtained from a man aged 70-80 years with urothelial cancer. The gene calls are TRBV28 and TRBJ1-6; D uncertain. The source material was PBMCs, sampled around atezolizumab (anti-PD-L1) treatment. The CDR3 DNA reads TGTGCCAGCACCCCGACACCTAATTCACCCCTCCACTTT. Translation gives CASTPTPNSPLHF. Full variable domain (outside the CDR3, taken from reference TRBV28 and TRBJ1-6): DVKVTQSSRYLVKRTGEKVFLECVQDMDHENMFWYRQDPGLGLRLIYFSYDVKMKEKGDIPEGYSVSREKKERFSLILESASTNQTSMYLCASTPTPNSPLHFGNGTRLTVT.